The 9 T cell receptor beta chains listed next were all sequenced from one sample in a study of cytomegalovirus exposure and HLA in healthy donors. 60 Vbeta and 13 Jbeta primers were used in PCR. The data were produced by immunoSEQ multiplex PCR, yet TCRdb's version contains in-frame clones alone and is incomplete. Of 150,000 to 160,000 clones listed, 85% are singletons. What was sequenced was PBMCs. Every receptor here comes from a young woman in good health and CMV-seronegative.

The gene calls are TRBV12-2 and TRBJ2-3; TRBD2 is the table's D call and was not checked against the DNA. TRBV12-2 constitutes a pseudogene. This CDR3 comprises 13 residues. The CDR3, as DNA: TGTGCACCTATAGCGGGAGGGGCAGATACGCAGTATTTT. Translating it yields CAPIAGGADTQYF.

The chain links TRBV27 to TRBJ1-2, with a tentative D call TRBD1 (5 bases). Germline V CDR1 and CDR2: MNHEY, SMNVEV (reference sequence). V lost 6 bases, J lost 6 bases, and 14 bases lay in between. This CDR3 comprises 13 residues. In nucleotides, the CDR3 is TGTGCCAGCAGGATGGGGGGGGTGGATGGCTACACCTTC. Translated: CASRMGGVDGYTF.

The chain employs TRBV5-8 and TRBJ2-7; 7 positions match TRBD2. This CDR3 comprises 14 residues. V was pared by 1 base and J by 4 bases, with 5 bases of the junction left unmatched. The germline gives CDR1 SGHTS, CDR2 YDEGEE. The CDR3 DNA reads TGTGCCAGCAGCTTGCGCGGGAGTGTTTACGAGCAGTACTTC. This encodes CASSLRGSVYEQYF.

The rearrangement links TRBV6-6 to TRBJ2-3; D uncertain. Germline V gene lookup returns CDR1 MNHNY and CDR2 SVGAGI (reference sequence). The CDR3 contains 11 residues. Trimming shortened V by 5 bases and J by 6 bases, and 6 bases separated the two germline ends. This CDR3 reads CASSTRDTQYF. For the CDR3, the DNA is TGTGCCAGCAGTACCAGGGATACGCAGTATTTT.

The chain links TRBV5-1 to TRBJ2-2; maybe TRBD2 (5 bases). CDR1 and CDR2 (germline): SGHRS, YFSETQ. Trimming took 4 bases from V and 0 from J, leaving 16 bases between them. The CDR3 runs to 17 residues. CDR3 nucleotide sequence: TGCGCCAGCAGCCCGGGGTGGCGCCTGACGAACACCGGGGAGCTGTTTTTT. This codes for CASSPGWRLTNTGELFF.

The V and J genes are TRBV4-1 and TRBJ1-4; tentatively, D is TRBD1 (5 bases). The CDR3 covers 16 residues. Germline CDR1 reads MGHRA; CDR2 reads YSYEKL. The ends were cut back, 1 base at V and 8 bases at J, with 17 bases in the middle. The CDR3 loop reads CASSQGAGKGLEKLFF. Written as DNA, the CDR3 is TGCGCCAGCAGCCAAGGGGCAGGGAAGGGGTTGGAAAAACTGTTTTTT.

This clone showed up just a few times. The chain links TRBV2 to TRBJ2-7, with D unresolved. Per germline, CDR1 SNHLY and CDR2 FYNNEI. This CDR3 contains 14 residues. Trimming took 3 bases from V and 1 from J, leaving 10 bases between them. The CDR3 here is CASSESRTSYEQYF. Written as DNA, the CDR3 is TGTGCCAGCAGTGAGAGTCGTACGTCCTACGAGCAGTACTTC.

The rearrangement links TRBV7-2 to TRBJ2-3; the D gene is possibly TRBD1 (5 bases). Germline V lookup: CDR1 SGHTA, CDR2 FQGNSA. The CDR3 has 13 amino acids. V lost 5 bases and J lost 6, with 12 bases in between. CDR3 DNA sequence: TGTGCCAGCAGCGAAGGGGTCAGGGATACGCAGTATTTT. Amino acid sequence: CASSEGVRDTQYF. Full variable domain (missing parts from reference TRBV7-2 and TRBJ2-3): GAGVSQSPSNKVTEKGKDVELRCDPISGHTALYWYRQSLGQGLEFLIYFQGNSAPDKSGLPSDRFSAERTGGSVSTLTIQRTQQEDSAVYLCASSEGVRDTQYFGPGTRLTVL.

This clone is a singleton in its sample. The V and J genes are TRBV28 and TRBJ2-7; possibly TRBD2 for D (5 bases). The CDR3 is 16 amino acids. From germline, CDR1 is MDHEN and CDR2 SYDVKM. Trimming took 4 bases from V and 7 from J, leaving 23 bases between them. CDR3 loop: CASSYRPDLSRGEQYF. Written as DNA, the CDR3 is TGTGCCAGCAGTTATCGGCCAGACCTTTCTCGAGGGGAGCAGTACTTC.